This is a list of T cell receptor beta chains from one sample in a study of blood T cell repertoires in COVID-19. TCRdb keeps only in-frame clones here, not all; method: immunoSEQ multiplex PCR. This table holds about 210,000 clones, 70% to 90% found once. Sequencing was done on a sample of peripheral blood. The source of these receptors is a woman aged 50 to 60 with active or convalescent COVID-19. Each CDR3 is given with its conserved first and last residue. D genes are given only for firm matches. Only some rows state a clone size, as once, few, many or a class for expanded clones.

>NA|NA|TRBV5-1|TRBJ2-3
CATTPGGIRADTQYF
TGCGCCACAACGCCGGGCGGGATAAGGGCAGATACGCAGTATTTT
>once|NA|TRBV12-3/TRBV12-4|TRBJ1-4
CASTVGRGGKLFF
TGTGCCAGCACCGTGGGGAGGGGGGGAAAACTGTTTTTT
>NA|NA|TRBV28|TRBJ2-5
CASGLSQETQYF
TGTGCCAGTGGCTTGTCCCAAGAGACCCAGTACTTC
>few|NA|TRBV20-1|TRBJ1-2
CSATPGIGYTF
TGCAGTGCTACCCCAGGGATCGGCTACACCTTC
>NA|NA|TRBV3-1/TRBV3-2|TRBJ1-1
CASLGGAGDTEAFF
TGTGCCAGCTTAGGAGGGGCAGGAGACACTGAAGCTTTCTTT
>NA|TRBD1|TRBV12-3/TRBV12-4|TRBJ2-1
CASSLEDRGGQFF
TGTGCCAGCAGTTTAGAGGACAGGGGAGGACAATTCTTC
>NA|TRBD1|TRBV3-1/TRBV3-2|TRBJ1-1
CASSQDWTGRSEAFF
TGTGCCAGCAGCCAAGATTGGACAGGGAGGTCTGAAGCTTTCTTT
>NA|NA|TRBV29-1|TRBJ2-7
CSVGPTYYEQYF
TGCAGCGTTGGACCGACTTACTACGAGCAGTACTTC
>NA|NA|TRBV15|TRBJ2-1
CATSRQGYEQFF
TGTGCCACCAGCAGACAGGGCTATGAGCAGTTCTTC
>NA|TRBD2|TRBV9|TRBJ2-1
CASSVETSGRAQFF
TGTGCCAGCAGCGTAGAAACTAGCGGGAGGGCCCAGTTCTTC
>NA|NA|TRBV24-1|TRBJ2-1
CATGRRGYNEQFF
TGTGCCACCGGAAGGCGGGGCTACAATGAGCAGTTCTTC